A single sample gave rise to the 32 T cell receptor beta chains below, sequenced in a study of radiotherapy plus CTLA-4 blockade in lung cancer (dated 2018 in TCRdb). The protocol used for the library was the immunoSEQ multiplex PCR assay. This immuneACCESS table, as held by TCRdb, lists in-frame sequences with V and J called but not all clones. Of the missing ones, under half trace to an unresolved V gene in checked studies; the others have no known cause. Within this sample are 65,000 to 95,000 clones, with around 86% of them counted one time only. The ten most abundant clones make up 40% of the sample. Material: peripheral blood, obtained from a patient treated with radiotherapy plus ipilimumab. These TCRs come from a human donor with non-small cell lung cancer that progressed on radiotherapy plus ipilimumab.

The chain recombines TRBV6-1 with TRBJ2-3; D is perhaps TRBD1 or TRBD2 (5 bases each). The CDR3 covers 13 residues. CDR1 and CDR2 (germline): MNHNS, SASEGT. V gave up 7 bases and J gave up 3 bases, with 11 bases separating them. The CDR3: CASIVEGTDTQYF. CDR3 nucleotide sequence: TGTGCCAGCATCGTCGAGGGGACAGATACGCAGTATTTT.

The chain has TRBV10-1 and TRBJ2-1, with D unclear. Germline V lookup: CDR1 WNHNN, CDR2 SYGVQD (reference sequence). The CDR3 totals 12 residues. The V and J ends lost 4 bases and 4 bases respectively, with 5 bases between them. Written as DNA, the CDR3 is TGCGCCAGCAGTGGGGAATACAATGAGCAGTTCTTC. Translated, it gives CASSGEYNEQFF.

The gene calls are TRBV28 and TRBJ1-5, with 8 bases identical to TRBD1. Looked up from germline, CDR1 is MDHEN and CDR2 is SYDVKM. The CDR3 runs to 16 residues. The ends lost 5 bases at V and 11 bases at J; junction bases unmatched: 17. The CDR3 bases are TGTGCCAGCAGTCCCCCCGGACAGGGCCTAGGGGGAGCCCAGCATTTT. Translation: CASSPPGQGLGGAQHF.

The chain combines TRBV6-6 with TRBJ1-1, with D tentatively TRBD1 (5 bases). Germline V CDR1 and CDR2: MNHNY, SVGAGI (reference sequence). This CDR3 has 14 residues. Between the trimmed V and J ends, which lost 4 bases and 6 bases, there was a span of 15 bases. The DNA of the CDR3 is TGTGCCAGCAGTTCAGGGTTTAGGTTCGCTGAAGCTTTCTTT. Translated, it gives CASSSGFRFAEAFF.

This clone was detected once. The chain joins TRBV28 to TRBJ2-7; 9 nucleotides line up with TRBD1. V was pared by 2 bases and J by 5 bases, with 10 bases of the junction left unmatched. Germline loops: CDR1 MDHEN, CDR2 SYDVKM. The CDR3 spans 16 residues. CDR3 nucleotide sequence: TGTGCCAGCAGTTTAGGGGGACAGGGAGATGGTAACGAGCAGTACGTC. Its translation is CASSLGGQGDGNEQYV.

The chain employs TRBV9 and TRBJ2-7, with a weak D call TRBD1 (6 bases). Per germline, CDR1 SGDLS and CDR2 YYNGEE. With 0 bases removed from V and 2 bases from J, the gap between germline ends came to 15 bases. The CDR3 sequence is 16 residues long. CDR3 in amino acids: CASSVGFDRFTYEQYF. The CDR3, as DNA: TGTGCCAGCAGCGTAGGATTCGACAGGTTTACCTACGAGCAGTACTTC.

This chain joins TRBV28 and TRBJ1-1; D not certain. The CDR3 covers 13 residues. V was cut by 3 bases and J by 1 base, with 6 bases left in between. Germline CDR1 and CDR2: MDHEN and SYDVKM. CDR3 sequence (DNA): TGTGCCAGCAGTTTGCCAGGGAACACTGAAGCTTTCTTT. Protein: CASSLPGNTEAFF.

The rearrangement links TRBV6-5 to TRBJ1-1, with 9 bases fitting TRBD1. Germline loops: CDR1 MNHEY, CDR2 SVGAGI. J gave up 5 bases and V 4 bases, and 11 bases lay outside the gene matches. The CDR3 runs 16 residues. The CDR3 reads CASSWGTGGAVTEAFF. In nucleotides, the CDR3 is TGTGCCAGCAGTTGGGGAACAGGGGGCGCAGTGACTGAAGCTTTCTTT.

The J gene is TRBJ2-1, the V gene TRBV11-3, with 11 bases fitting TRBD2. This CDR3 is 15 amino acids long. V trimming: 5 bases; J trimming: 12 bases; junction bases outside the gene matches: 12. Germline loops: CDR1 SGHNT, CDR2 YENEEA. The CDR3: CASSLRGLAGGRQFF. The CDR3 region has the DNA TGTGCCAGCAGCCTCAGGGGGCTAGCGGGAGGACGGCAGTTCTTC.

V is TRBV28 and J is TRBJ1-4; tentative D call: TRBD1 (5 bases). Trimming removed 3 bases at V and 5 bases at J, with 7 bases between. The CDR3 covers 13 residues. Looked up from germline, CDR1 is MDHEN and CDR2 is SYDVKM. In nucleotides, the CDR3 is TGTGCCAGCAGTTTCGGGGCCAATGAAAAACTGTTTTTT. It encodes CASSFGANEKLFF.

The rearrangement links TRBV10-3 to TRBJ2-7; TRBD1 aligns across 10 bases. This CDR3 comprises 13 residues. Germline V CDR1 and CDR2: ENHRY, SYGVKD. V lost 11 bases and J lost 5; bases outside the gene matches: 9. CDR3 nucleotide sequence: TGTGCCGTAGGTTTGGGACAGGGGAACGAGCAGTACGTC. Translating gives CAVGLGQGNEQYV.

This chain uses TRBV7-9 with TRBJ1-5; D possibly corresponds to TRBD1 (6 bases). The CDR3 spans 16 residues. Germline CDR1 is SEHNR and CDR2 is FQNEAQ (reference sequence). V was trimmed by 1 base and J by 1 base, leaving 11 bases between them. CDR3 residues: CASSLGGGQSNQPQHF. The CDR3 DNA reads TGTGCCAGCAGCTTAGGTGGGGGCCAGAGCAATCAGCCCCAGCATTTT.

This clone was counted once. The V and J genes are TRBV5-1 and TRBJ1-1; TRBD1 aligns across 8 bases. Germline CDR1 is SGHRS and CDR2 is YFSETQ. The CDR3 consists of 17 residues. Unmatched junction bases numbered 12, after V lost 4 bases and J lost 1 base. CDR3 region: CASSTRPRGQGNTEAFF. In DNA form, the CDR3 reads TGCGCCAGCAGCACCAGACCCAGGGGGCAGGGGAACACTGAAGCTTTCTTT.

The chain couples TRBV12-5 to TRBJ1-5, with a tentative D call TRBD1 (5 bases). The CDR3 runs 20 residues. The germline gives CDR1 LGHNT, CDR2 FRNRAP. V was clipped by 1 base and J by 0 bases, with 22 bases between them. The CDR3 sequence: CASGLALGGRERYSNQPQHF. The CDR3 coding sequence is TGTGCTAGTGGTTTGGCACTCGGGGGGAGGGAGAGATATAGCAATCAGCCCCAGCATTTT.

This chain connects TRBV29-1 to TRBJ2-7, with D maybe TRBD2 (5 bases). Germline CDR1 SQVTM, CDR2 ANQGSEA. Trimming stripped 7 bases from V and 4 bases from J, with 11 bases between. This CDR3 is 11 amino acids long. The CDR3 DNA is TGCAGCGCCGCCGAGGGATACGAGCAGTACGTC. It is translated as CSAAEGYEQYV.

V gene TRBV23-1 combines with J gene TRBJ1-2, with 7 bases that match TRBD1. TRBV23-1 counts as an open reading frame of uncertain function. The ends lost 4 bases at V and 4 bases at J; junction bases unmatched: 6. The CDR3 is 14 amino acids. CDR3 nucleotide sequence: TGCGCCAGCAGTCGCTCCGACAGGGCCTATGGCTACACCTTC. Amino acids: CASSRSDRAYGYTF.

V gene TRBV19 combines with J gene TRBJ2-1; 10 nucleotides align to TRBD2. Germline-derived CDR1 and CDR2 are LNHDA and SQIVND (reference sequence). The J segment lost 4 bases and the V segment lost 4 bases, leaving 7 bases of the junction unmatched. The CDR3 totals 16 residues. CDR3 sequence reads: CASSTSTSGPYNEQFF. In DNA, the CDR3 is TGTGCCAGTAGTACTTCGACTAGCGGGCCTTACAATGAGCAGTTCTTC. Supplemented by reference TRBV19 and TRBJ2-1, the full variable domain reads DGGITQSPKYLFRKEGQNVTLSCEQNLNHDAMYWYRQDPGQGLRLIYYSQIVNDFQKGDIAEGYSVSREKKESFPLTVTSAQKNPTAFYLCASSTSTSGPYNEQFFGPGTRLTVL.

This chain uses TRBV2 with TRBJ1-1, with 9 bases fitting TRBD1. The length of the CDR3 is 16 residues. Looked up from germline, CDR1 is SNHLY and CDR2 is FYNNEI. The V gene end was trimmed by 0 bases and the J gene end by 1 base; junction bases not matched to a gene: 3. The CDR3 DNA follows: TGTGCCAGCAGTGAAGCGGCGACAGGGGGGAACACTGAAGCTTTCTTT. Residues: CASSEAATGGNTEAFF.

This clone has just one count. The chain joins TRBV9 to TRBJ2-3, with D possibly TRBD2 on 6 matching bases. The germline V gene encodes CDR1 SGDLS and CDR2 YYNGEE. There are 15 residues in the CDR3. V lost 2 bases to trimming and J lost 1 base, with 11 bases between them. The CDR3 nucleotides are TGTGCCAGCAGCGTGAGGGTAGCGGGCACAGATACGCAGTATTTT. Its protein product is CASSVRVAGTDTQYF.

The rearrangement links TRBV7-9 to TRBJ2-1, with 13 nucleotides matching TRBD2. The J segment lost 7 bases and the V segment lost 4 bases, leaving 4 bases of the junction unmatched. CDR3 length equals 15 residues. CDR1 is SEHNR, CDR2 FQNEAQ, per germline (reference sequence). The CDR3: CASSSWTSGSNEQFF. The DNA for the CDR3 is TGTGCCAGCAGCTCGTGGACTAGCGGGAGTAATGAGCAGTTCTTC.

The chain combines TRBV18 with TRBJ2-3, with 9 bases fitting TRBD2. Losses at the gene ends were 1 base for V and 3 bases for J; bases not matched to a gene: 11. There are 18 residues in the CDR3. Germline assignment: CDR1 KGHSH and CDR2 LQKENI. CDR3 residues: CASSPRAGGPFATDTQYF. CDR3 DNA sequence: TGTGCCAGCTCACCACGGGCGGGAGGGCCGTTTGCGACAGATACGCAGTATTTT.

The table lists this clone with a few counts. The V call is TRBV5-6, the J call TRBJ2-3; no definite D call. The CDR3 extends over 11 amino acids. Trimming shortened V by 3 bases and J by 2 bases, and 1 base separated the two germline ends. In germline, CDR1 is SGHDT, CDR2 YYEEEE. For the CDR3, the DNA is TGTGCCAGCAGCTACACAGATACGCAGTATTTT. Translating gives CASSYTDTQYF.

The rearrangement uses TRBV30 and TRBJ1-2; 8 nucleotides line up with TRBD1. Losses at the gene ends were 2 bases for V and 8 bases for J; bases not matched to a gene: 7. The germline V gene has CDR1 GTSNPN and CDR2 SVGIG (reference sequence). The CDR3 covers 13 residues. CDR3 DNA sequence: TGTGCCTGGAGTTCGGGCAGGGGGCTAGGCTACACCTTC. Amino acids: CAWSSGRGLGYTF. The full variable domain, with the rest looked up from reference TRBV30 and TRBJ1-2, is SQTIHQWPATLVQPVGSPLSLECTVEGTSNPNLYWYRQAAGRGLQLLFYSVGIGQISSEVPQNLSASRPQDRQFILSSKKLLLSDSGFYLCAWSSGRGLGYTFGSGTRLTVV.

This clone was picked up one time. V gene TRBV5-1 combines with J gene TRBJ1-1, with 7 bases matching TRBD1. CDR1 and CDR2 from the germline V gene are SGHRS and YFSETQ. The CDR3 covers 15 residues. The junction had 10 bases not matched to a gene; V was cut back by 3 bases and J by 5 bases. The DNA for the CDR3 is TGCGCCAGCAGCTGGACGGACAGGACCCATACTGAAGCTTTCTTT. Translated, it gives CASSWTDRTHTEAFF. The full variable domain, rest sourced from reference TRBV5-1 and TRBJ1-1, is KAGVTQTPRYLIKTRGQQVTLSCSPISGHRSVSWYQQTPGQGLQFLFEYFSETQRNKGNFPGRFSGRQFSNSRSEMNVSTLELGDSALYLCASSWTDRTHTEAFFGQGTRLTVV.

The chain carries TRBV9 and TRBJ1-2; 7 bases fit TRBD1. The CDR3 has 15 amino acids. The germline gives CDR1 SGDLS, CDR2 YYNGEE. After removal of 4 bases from V and 7 bases from J, the junction contained 13 bases not matched to a gene. This chain's CDR3 is CASSQSTQGEGGYTF. The CDR3 nucleotides read TGTGCCAGCAGCCAATCGACCCAGGGGGAGGGTGGCTACACCTTC.

The rearrangement uses TRBV28 and TRBJ1-2; possible D gene TRBD1, 6 bases. Looked up from germline, CDR1 is MDHEN and CDR2 is SYDVKM. Trimming left V 4 bases short and J 14 bases short, with 17 bases between. This CDR3 comprises 12 residues. CDR3 sequence (DNA): TGTGCCAGCAGTTCGATAGGACAGCCGATTACCTTC. Its translation: CASSSIGQPITF.

The chain recombines TRBV9 with TRBJ2-3; 9 bases are shared with TRBD2. The V gene end was trimmed by 4 bases and the J gene end by 7 bases; junction bases not matched to a gene: 10. This CDR3 is built from 15 residues. Germline assignment: CDR1 SGDLS and CDR2 YYNGEE. Here the CDR3 DNA reads TGTGCCAGCAGCCAAGTAGCGGGAGCGCGGAATACGCAGTATTTT. Translating gives CASSQVAGARNTQYF.

The V gene is TRBV6-4, the J gene TRBJ2-3, with a weak D call TRBD2 (5 bases). Germline V gives CDR1 MRHNA, CDR2 SNTAGT. The V end lost 2 bases, the J end lost 0 bases, and 9 bases lay between the germline ends. The CDR3 runs to 15 residues. In DNA form, the CDR3 reads TGTGCCAGCAGTGACGCGGCGGGTAGCACAGATACGCAGTATTTT. Protein: CASSDAAGSTDTQYF.

On this clone: Sequence at one end of the junction differs from germline and may be a read error. The rearrangement joins TRBV6-5 to TRBJ2-3; 8 bases are shared with TRBD2. The CDR3 length is 12 residues. Germline V gene lookup returns CDR1 MNHEY and CDR2 SVGAGI. The CDR3, as DNA: TGTGCCAGCAGACCCCTAGCGGGTGCCCCCCTTTTT. Protein: CASRPLAGAPLF.

The chain links TRBV7-9 to TRBJ2-2, with D perhaps TRBD2 (6 bases). The CDR3 spans 13 residues. The V end was cut by 7 bases, the J end by 4 bases, with 10 bases between. Per germline, CDR1 SEHNR and CDR2 FQNEAQ (reference sequence). The chain's CDR3 is CASTPGGTGELFF. In nucleotides, the CDR3 is TGTGCCAGCACCCCCGGGGGCACCGGGGAGCTGTTTTTT. The full variable domain, rest sourced from reference TRBV7-9 and TRBJ2-2, is DTGVSQNPRHKITKRGQNVTFRCDPISEHNRLYWYRQTLGQGPEFLTYFQNEAQLEKSRLLSDRFSAERPKGSFSTLEIQRTEQGDSAMYLCASTPGGTGELFFGEGSRLTVL.

This clone was detected only once. V gene TRBV2 combines with J gene TRBJ1-5; D unresolved. V was clipped by 2 bases and J by 0 bases, with 5 bases between them. CDR3 length equals 14 residues. Germline V lookup: CDR1 SNHLY, CDR2 FYNNEI. CDR3 DNA: TGTGCCAGCAGTGAACGAATTAGCAATCAGCCCCAGCATTTT. This encodes CASSERISNQPQHF.

The chain links TRBV27 to TRBJ2-1; D gene ambiguous. The V gene's germline CDR1 is MNHEY and CDR2 SMNVEV (reference sequence). The V end was cut by 2 bases, the J end by 0 bases, with 8 bases between. The CDR3 length is 15 residues. The CDR3 bases are TGTGCCAGCAGTTTAAGTAGGGACTCCTACAATGAGCAGTTCTTC. Its protein product is CASSLSRDSYNEQFF.